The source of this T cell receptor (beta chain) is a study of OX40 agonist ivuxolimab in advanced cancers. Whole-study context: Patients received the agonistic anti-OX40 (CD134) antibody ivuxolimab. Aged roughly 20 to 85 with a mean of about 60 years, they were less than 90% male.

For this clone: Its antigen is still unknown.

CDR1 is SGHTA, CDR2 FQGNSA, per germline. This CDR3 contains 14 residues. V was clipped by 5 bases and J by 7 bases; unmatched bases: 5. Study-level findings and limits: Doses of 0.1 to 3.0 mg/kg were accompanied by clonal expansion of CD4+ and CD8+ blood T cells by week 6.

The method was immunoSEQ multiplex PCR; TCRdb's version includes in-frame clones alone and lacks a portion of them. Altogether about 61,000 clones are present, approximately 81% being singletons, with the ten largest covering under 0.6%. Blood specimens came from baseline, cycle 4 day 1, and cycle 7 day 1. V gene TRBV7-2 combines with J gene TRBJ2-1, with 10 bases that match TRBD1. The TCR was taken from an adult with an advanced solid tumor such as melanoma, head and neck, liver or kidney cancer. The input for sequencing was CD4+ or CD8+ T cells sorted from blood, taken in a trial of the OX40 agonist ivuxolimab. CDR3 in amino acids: CASSTRDRGNEQFF. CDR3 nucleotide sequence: TGTGCCAGCAGCACCCGGGACAGGGGTAATGAGCAGTTCTTC.